These T cell receptor beta chains were read from a single sample in a study of Ad26.COV2.S vaccination and SARS-CoV-2 variants. Here immunoSEQ multiplex PCR was the method, and the copy in TCRdb shows in-frame clones only, minus some. In the table there are some 180,000 clones, roughly 87% of which are singletons. Sequenced here: peripheral blood, sampled after recovery from COVID-19. These receptors originate from a human donor who had recovered from COVID-19. CDR3s include the opening cysteine and the closing phenylalanine or tryptophan. The D gene is left open where the match is weak. Clone size is not always given. Where it is, it says once, few, many or a class for expanded clones.

CDR3: CASSGGQGAENSPLHF
DNA: TGTGCCAGTAGTGGGGGACAGGGGGCTGAAAATTCACCCCTCCACTTT
V: TRBV19
size: .
D: TRBD1
J: TRBJ1-6

CDR3: CASSPGGPGTGELFF
DNA: TGCGCCAGCAGCCCGGGGGGGCCCGGCACCGGGGAGCTGTTTTTT
V: TRBV5-1
size: .
D: TRBD2
J: TRBJ2-2

CDR3: CAEQSSHPNTEAFF
DNA: TGTGCCGAGCAGAGCTCGCACCCGAACACTGAAGCTTTCTTT
V: TRBV2
size: .
D: .
J: TRBJ1-1

CDR3: CASSLLAATYNEQFF
DNA: TGTGCCAGCAGTTTGCTAGCGGCCACTTACAATGAGCAGTTCTTC
V: TRBV6-1
size: .
D: TRBD2
J: TRBJ2-1

CDR3: CASSIDGVGAGGAFF
DNA: TGTGCCAGTAGTATAGACGGGGTAGGGGCGGGGGGGGCTTTCTTT
V: TRBV19
size: .
D: .
J: TRBJ1-1

CDR3: CASSLDGGQEINQPQHF
DNA: TGTGCCAGCAGTTTGGACGGGGGACAGGAGATTAATCAGCCCCAGCATTTT
V: TRBV28
size: .
D: TRBD1
J: TRBJ1-5

CDR3: CASSETGGANYGYTF
DNA: TGTGCCAGCAGTGAGACCGGGGGAGCTAACTATGGCTACACCTTC
V: TRBV2
size: .
D: .
J: TRBJ1-2

CDR3: CASSLGQSHYGYTF
DNA: TGTGCCAGCAGTTTGGGACAGAGTCACTATGGCTACACCTTC
V: TRBV27
size: .
D: TRBD1
J: TRBJ1-2

CDR3: CASSPGTAYGYTF
DNA: TGTGCCAGCAGCCCGGGGACAGCCTATGGCTACACCTTC
V: TRBV7-9
size: .
D: TRBD1
J: TRBJ1-2

CDR3: CASSVAPQDRSYEQYF
DNA: TGTGCCAGCAGCGTAGCACCCCAGGACCGATCCTACGAGCAGTACTTC
V: TRBV9
size: .
D: .
J: TRBJ2-7

CDR3: CASSEVLAEQFF
DNA: TGTGCCAGCAGTGAAGTGTTAGCTGAGCAGTTCTTC
V: TRBV6-1
size: once
D: .
J: TRBJ2-1

CDR3: CASTVRGGGNEQFF
DNA: TGTGCCAGTACGGTGCGGGGTGGGGGGAATGAGCAGTTCTTC
V: TRBV19
size: few
D: .
J: TRBJ2-1

CDR3: CATAGWGDTGELFF
DNA: TGTGCCACTGCAGGGTGGGGCGACACCGGGGAGCTGTTTTTT
V: TRBV15
size: .
D: .
J: TRBJ2-2

CDR3: CASSPGGSRNNNEQFF
DNA: TGTGCCAGCAGCCCCGGGGGTAGCCGAAACAACAATGAGCAGTTCTTC
V: TRBV28
size: .
D: .
J: TRBJ2-1

CDR3: CASSELGQGSYNEQFF
DNA: TGTGCCAGCAGTGAATTGGGACAGGGATCCTACAATGAGCAGTTCTTC
V: TRBV6-1
size: .
D: TRBD1
J: TRBJ2-1

CDR3: CASSPPGPQETQYF
DNA: TGTGCCAGCTCACCTCCAGGTCCCCAAGAGACCCAGTACTTC
V: TRBV18
size: .
D: .
J: TRBJ2-5

CDR3: CASSLGPSQETQYF
DNA: TGCGCCAGCAGCCTCGGGCCCTCACAAGAGACCCAGTACTTC
V: TRBV5-1
size: .
D: .
J: TRBJ2-5

CDR3: CASSVLNTEAFF
DNA: TGTGCCAGCAGCGTACTGAACACTGAAGCTTTCTTT
V: TRBV28
size: .
D: .
J: TRBJ1-1

CDR3: CASSLVVSVEGNQPQHF
DNA: TGTGCCAGCAGCTTAGTGGTCTCCGTGGAGGGCAATCAGCCCCAGCATTTT
V: TRBV7-9
size: .
D: .
J: TRBJ1-5

CDR3: CASSLAGRETQYF
DNA: TGTGCCAGCTCGCTAGCGGGACGAGAGACCCAGTACTTC
V: TRBV6-5
size: .
D: TRBD2
J: TRBJ2-5